This passage covers 2 T cell receptor beta chains from one sample sequenced in a study of control samples from healthy donors and cancer patients. The table came from immunoSEQ multiplex PCR; TCRdb's copy has only in-frame clones and leaves some out. In the table there are some 120,000 clones, more than 75% of which are singletons. The sequenced sample was blood. These receptors were obtained from a man in his forties in good health.

Here the CDR3 DNA reads TGTGCCATCAGTGATAGTGAGACCCAGTACTTC. This codes for CAISDSETQYF. This chain uses TRBV10-3 with TRBJ2-5; no definite D call. The CDR3 is made up of 11 amino acids. V lost 3 bases, J lost 5 bases, and 4 bases lay in between. Germline assignment: CDR1 ENHRY and CDR2 SYGVKD.

This clone was picked up one time. The chain joins TRBV5-1 to TRBJ2-1; TRBD1 matches at 8 bases. V shed 0 bases, J shed 4 bases, and the junction held 0 bases outside the gene matches. Germline V gives CDR1 SGHRS, CDR2 YFSETQ. The CDR3 loop spans 14 amino acids. CDR3: CASSLGQGYNEQFF. The DNA of the CDR3 is TGCGCCAGCAGCTTGGGACAGGGGTACAATGAGCAGTTCTTC.